This T cell receptor (beta chain) was captured by sequencing in a study of T cell changes during pregnancy in multiple sclerosis. This clone was observed once. Only in-frame clones appear in the TCRdb table, and some are missing; sequencing was by immunoSEQ multiplex PCR. The table has 75,000 to 80,000 clones, about 93% seen once. Germline CDR1 reads SEHNR; CDR2 reads FQNEAQ (reference sequence). V gave up 5 bases and J gave up 0 bases; unmatched junction bases: 5. This CDR3 has 15 residues. This clonotype was obtained from a female donor in good health, enrolled as a control in a pregnancy study. This chain joins TRBV7-9 and TRBJ2-3, with 7 nucleotides matching TRBD1. Sequenced here: peripheral blood, sampled in the second trimester of pregnancy. The CDR3, as DNA: TGTGCCAGCAGCCCCGAAGGGGGCAGCACAGATACGCAGTATTTT. As protein: CASSPEGGSTDTQYF.